These 5 T cell receptor beta chains originate from one sample sequenced in a study of cytomegalovirus exposure and HLA in healthy donors. Produced via immunoSEQ multiplex PCR; TCRdb's table is partial and in-frame only. The sample holds 70,000 to 95,000 clones; approximately 94% are singletons and the top ten take 3% to 4.5%. The source material was PBMCs. These receptors came from a woman aged 25 to 39 in good health and CMV-seronegative.

This chain uses TRBV5-1 with TRBJ2-4, with TRBD1 matching over 7 bases. V trimming: 4 bases; J trimming: 5 bases; junction bases outside the gene matches: 6. The CDR3 spans 14 residues. The germline gives CDR1 SGHRS, CDR2 YFSETQ. The CDR3 loop is CASSPHGTENIQYF. Written as DNA, the CDR3 is TGCGCCAGCAGCCCACATGGGACAGAAAACATTCAGTACTTC.

The J gene is TRBJ1-1, the V gene TRBV18, with D unresolved. The CDR3 loop spans 15 amino acids. V dropped 2 bases and J dropped 0 bases, with 10 bases sitting between them. Germline V gene data show CDR1 as KGHSH and CDR2 as LQKENI. The CDR3 spells CASSPSGRLNTEAFF. In DNA form, the CDR3 reads TGTGCCAGCTCACCAAGCGGCAGGTTGAACACTGAAGCTTTCTTT.

V gene TRBV12-5 combines with J gene TRBJ2-7; 14 bases map to TRBD2. Losses at the gene ends were 8 bases for V and 4 bases for J; bases not matched to a gene: 10. CDR1 LGHNT and CDR2 FRNRAP come from the germline V gene. This CDR3 comprises 16 residues. CDR3 sequence reads: CASRSGTSGSIYEQYF. CDR3 nucleotides: TGTGCTAGTAGATCCGGGACTAGCGGGAGTATTTACGAGCAGTACTTC.

The V gene is TRBV5-1, the J gene TRBJ1-5; D may be TRBD1 (5 bases). Trimming cost V 4 bases and J 1 base, with 9 bases left between them. The V gene's germline CDR1 is SGHRS and CDR2 YFSETQ. CDR3 length equals 14 residues. The CDR3 region has the DNA TGCGCCAGCAGCGTCGGGGGGAGCAATCAGCCCCAGCATTTT. Amino acids: CASSVGGSNQPQHF.

The V call is TRBV25-1, the J call TRBJ2-1, with D possibly matching TRBD1 (5 bases). CDR1 MGHDK and CDR2 SYGVNS come from the germline V gene. V was trimmed by 3 bases and J by 5 bases, leaving 17 bases between them. This CDR3 comprises 16 residues. This CDR3 reads CASSDVRALGHNEQFF. CDR3 in DNA: TGTGCCAGCAGTGATGTGCGAGCGTTGGGGCACAATGAGCAGTTCTTC.